The count of the clone carrying this T cell receptor (beta chain) is one. This specimen comes from a study of blood T cell repertoires in COVID-19. As originally analysed: The assay estimated nucleated cells by amplifying reference gene primers. Data came from immunoSEQ multiplex PCR; TCRdb stores just in-frame clones and leaves some out. D and trimming were read from the DNA, whereas the V and J calls and clone size are those reported in that table. The sample includes approximately 130,000 clones, roughly 72% of them seen just once. Trimming left V 4 bases short and J 4 bases short, with 17 bases between. Germline values: CDR1 SNHLY, CDR2 FYNNEI. This CDR3 has 15 residues.

The chain joins TRBV2 to TRBJ2-7; tentatively, D is TRBD1 (6 bases). The sample was peripheral blood. This clonotype originated in a human donor in a cohort sampled during active COVID-19. In DNA, the CDR3 is TGTGCCAGCAGTGTAGGCAGGGGCGCCTTTTACGAGCAGTACTTC. Translating gives CASSVGRGAFYEQYF.